The clone carrying this T cell receptor beta chain turned up a few times. The data were taken from a study of blood T cell repertoires in COVID-19. Trimming took 5 bases from V and 9 from J, leaving 17 bases between them. This CDR3 contains 15 residues. Germline V lookup: CDR1 SNHLY, CDR2 FYNNEI. Data came from immunoSEQ multiplex PCR; TCRdb stores just in-frame clones and leaves some out. The data hold 120,000 to 150,000 clones, with 84% observed a single time. The clonotype originates from a human donor in a cohort sampled during active COVID-19. The specimen was peripheral blood. J is TRBJ1-6 and V is TRBV2; unclear D gene. The CDR3 spells CASSQSHSKSSPLHF. For the CDR3, the DNA is TGTGCCAGCAGTCAATCCCATTCTAAAAGTTCACCCCTCCACTTT.